One sample yielded the 20 T cell receptor beta chains listed below, sequenced in a study of T cell responses to AZD1222 COVID-19 vaccine. Using immunoSEQ multiplex PCR, the repertoire was profiled, and TCRdb retains in-frame clones only, with some absent. The sample lists some 120,000 clones; 92% were seen once. The sequencing used peripheral blood, collected 28 days after the second AZD1222 dose. Receptor source: an adult who received the AZD1222 COVID-19 vaccine.

The chain joins TRBV27 to TRBJ1-4, with 8 bases matching TRBD1. Losses at the gene ends were 3 bases for V and 13 bases for J; bases not matched to a gene: 10. Germline V gives CDR1 MNHEY, CDR2 SMNVEV (reference sequence). The CDR3 has 14 amino acids. CDR3 sequence: CASSLTAGGVRLFF. The CDR3, as DNA: TGTGCCAGCAGTTTGACGGCAGGGGGCGTACGACTGTTTTTT.

The chain links TRBV5-1 to TRBJ2-3, with a tentative D call TRBD1 (5 bases). The CDR3 totals 14 residues. Germline V gene sequence: CDR1 SGHRS, CDR2 YFSETQ. The ends were cut back, 2 bases at V and 3 bases at J, with 10 bases in the middle. In DNA form, the CDR3 reads TGCGCCAGCAGCTTAGGGGCTCCGACAGATACGCAGTATTTT. This translates into CASSLGAPTDTQYF.

The rearrangement uses TRBV6-5 and TRBJ2-2; D is undetermined. From germline, CDR1 is MNHEY and CDR2 SVGAGI. V was trimmed by 10 bases and J by 5 bases, leaving 8 bases between them. The CDR3 sequence is 11 residues long. The CDR3, as DNA: TGTGCCACTGGTCGGACCGGGGAGCTGTTTTTT. The encoded protein is CATGRTGELFF.

V gene TRBV19 combines with J gene TRBJ2-1; D call uncertain. Germline lookup yields CDR1 LNHDA and CDR2 SQIVND (reference sequence). Trimming removed 1 base from V and 3 bases from J, with 10 bases in between. The CDR3 runs to 15 residues. The CDR3: CASSIAGVLYNEQFF. CDR3 nucleotides: TGTGCCAGTAGTATAGCGGGCGTACTCTACAATGAGCAGTTCTTC.

The CDR3 DNA sequence: TGCGCCAGCAGTGATTTGGGGACAGCAGCCTATGGAAACACCATATATTTT. Translating gives CASSDLGTAAYGNTIYF. The rearrangement joins TRBV10-2 to TRBJ1-3, with 7 bases matching TRBD1. Looked up from germline, CDR1 is WSHSY and CDR2 is SAAADI. V was pared by 3 bases and J by 3 bases, with 11 bases of the junction left unmatched. CDR3 length equals 17 residues.

V gene TRBV7-2 combines with J gene TRBJ2-1, with TRBD2 matching over 14 bases. J was trimmed by 8 bases and V by 2 bases; bases with no gene match: 2. CDR1 is SGHTA and CDR2 is FQGNSA in the germline V gene. This CDR3 is 15 amino acids long. The CDR3: CASSLSGLAGDEQFF. The CDR3, as DNA: TGTGCCAGCAGCTTATCGGGACTAGCGGGAGATGAGCAGTTCTTC.

V usage is TRBV11-2 and J usage is TRBJ2-7; D gene ambiguous. This CDR3 is 15 amino acids long. Between the trimmed V and J ends, which lost 2 bases and 4 bases, there was a span of 15 bases. Germline V gives CDR1 SGHAT, CDR2 FQNNGV. The CDR3 coding sequence is TGTGCCAGCAGCTTATCGTCGGGCAAGTCGTACGAGCAGTACTTC. This gives the protein CASSLSSGKSYEQYF.

J is TRBJ2-3 and V is TRBV19; weak D call: TRBD2 (5 bases). The V gene lost 3 bases and the J gene lost 9 bases, with 13 bases spanning the gap. There are 13 residues in the CDR3. The V gene's germline CDR1 is LNHDA and CDR2 SQIVND (reference sequence). The CDR3 sequence is CASSIPPRETQYF. The CDR3 DNA reads TGTGCCAGTAGTATCCCGCCGAGGGAAACGCAGTATTTT. Supplemented by reference TRBV19 and TRBJ2-3, the full variable domain reads DGGITQSPKYLFRKEGQNVTLSCEQNLNHDAMYWYRQDPGQGLRLIYYSQIVNDFQKGDIAEGYSVSREKKESFPLTVTSAQKNPTAFYLCASSIPPRETQYFGPGTRLTVL.

V usage is TRBV5-3 and J usage is TRBJ2-2, with a tentative D call TRBD1 (6 bases). TRBV5-3 is assigned to the ORF class and has an uncertain function. The CDR3 sequence is 16 residues long. V lost 0 bases to trimming and J lost 2 bases, with 11 bases between them. CDR3 region: CARSLVGTPNTGELFF. As DNA, the CDR3 is TGTGCCAGAAGCTTGGTCGGGACACCCAACACCGGGGAGCTGTTTTTT.

The V call is TRBV7-9, the J call TRBJ1-2, with D possibly matching TRBD1 (5 bases). Trimming took 1 base from V and 6 from J, leaving 18 bases between them. The CDR3 spans 16 residues. Germline-derived CDR1 and CDR2 are SEHNR and FQNEAQ (reference sequence). DNA for the CDR3: TGTGCCAGCAGCTTAGTCGCGGGGGTGAGGAGGCATGGCTACACCTTC. This translates into CASSLVAGVRRHGYTF.

V and J are TRBV5-1 and TRBJ2-4; D is perhaps TRBD1 (5 bases). This CDR3 spans 15 amino acids. Germline V gives CDR1 SGHRS, CDR2 YFSETQ. The ends were cut back, 0 bases at V and 6 bases at J, with 13 bases in the middle. The DNA for the CDR3 is TGCGCCAGCAGCTTGGGGACACTGAGTGGAAACATTCAGTACTTC. Its protein product is CASSLGTLSGNIQYF. Variable domain in full (rest from reference TRBV5-1 and TRBJ2-4): KAGVTQTPRYLIKTRGQQVTLSCSPISGHRSVSWYQQTPGQGLQFLFEYFSETQRNKGNFPGRFSGRQFSNSRSEMNVSTLELGDSALYLCASSLGTLSGNIQYFGAGTRLSVL.

The chain uses TRBV3-1 (or the pseudogene TRBV3-2) and TRBJ1-1; 7 bases fit TRBD1. This CDR3 is built from 18 residues. Unmatched junction bases numbered 19, after V lost 4 bases and J lost 5 bases. Germline loops: CDR1 LGHDT, CDR2 YNNKEL (reference sequence). Here the CDR3 DNA reads TGTGCCAGCAGCCCAGACCCACAGGGGCCCACACTGGGGACTGAAGCTTTCTTT. The encoded protein is CASSPDPQGPTLGTEAFF.

The chain carries TRBV5-5 and TRBJ1-5; TRBD1 might be the D (6 bases). The CDR3 is made up of 16 amino acids. Germline assignment: CDR1 SGHKS and CDR2 YYEKEE (reference sequence). V gave up 4 bases and J gave up 4 bases, with 18 bases separating them. The CDR3 nucleotides read TGTGCCAGCAGCCCAGCCCTGACAGGAACTAATCAGCCCCAGCATTTT. Amino acid sequence: CASSPALTGTNQPQHF.

The rearrangement uses TRBV28 and TRBJ2-1, with D tentatively TRBD2 (5 bases). This CDR3 has 11 residues. Deletions cut 4 bases from V and 9 bases from J, with 7 bases between. Germline-derived CDR1 and CDR2 are MDHEN and SYDVKM. CDR3 protein: CASSSGIEQFF. In DNA form, the CDR3 reads TGTGCCAGCAGTTCGGGAATTGAGCAGTTCTTC.

The rearrangement joins TRBV7-3 to TRBJ2-1; D gene uncertain. This CDR3 comprises 16 residues. The V end was cut by 0 bases, the J end by 0 bases, with 9 bases between. Germline V lookup: CDR1 SGHTA, CDR2 FQGTGA. The CDR3 DNA is TGTGCCAGCAGCTTAACGGCAGCCAGCTCCTACAATGAGCAGTTCTTC. Its protein is CASSLTAASSYNEQFF.

J is TRBJ1-5 and V is TRBV28; possible D gene TRBD1, 5 bases. Trimming pared 5 bases from V and 3 bases from J, leaving 11 bases between. The CDR3 spans 14 residues. The germline V gene has CDR1 MDHEN and CDR2 SYDVKM. CDR3 nucleotide sequence: TGTGCCAGCAGTATACCGGACAACAATCAGCCCCAGCATTTT. Encoded protein: CASSIPDNNQPQHF.

The rearrangement joins TRBV2 to TRBJ1-2; a weak D match, TRBD1 (5 bases). The CDR3 extends over 13 amino acids. The germline CDR1 and CDR2 sequences are SNHLY and FYNNEI. Trimming took off 2 bases at V and 3 bases at J, with 7 bases between the two ends. For the CDR3, the DNA is TGTGCCAGCAGTGAAACAGGCGACTATGGCTACACCTTC. This sequence encodes CASSETGDYGYTF.

The gene calls are TRBV27 and TRBJ2-7; D is unclear. The CDR3 has 14 amino acids. Germline loops: CDR1 MNHEY, CDR2 SMNVEV (reference sequence). Trimming removed 3 bases at V and 6 bases at J, with 15 bases between. The chain's CDR3 is CASSFSLNGFEQYF. For the CDR3, the DNA is TGTGCCAGCAGTTTCTCTCTGAATGGGTTCGAGCAGTACTTC.

The chain carries TRBV2 and TRBJ1-1; no clear D. Trimming took off 2 bases at V and 1 base at J, with 8 bases between the two ends. The CDR3 covers 14 residues. Per germline, CDR1 SNHLY and CDR2 FYNNEI. CDR3 sequence: CASSETYRNTEAFF. The CDR3, as DNA: TGTGCCAGCAGTGAAACCTACAGGAACACTGAAGCTTTCTTT. Drawing the rest from reference TRBV2 and TRBJ1-1, the complete variable domain is EPEVTQTPSHQVTQMGQEVILRCVPISNHLYFYWYRQILGQKVEFLVSFYNNEISEKSEIFDDQFSVERPDGSNFTLKIRSTKLEDSAMYFCASSETYRNTEAFFGQGTRLTVV.

The chain combines TRBV7-3 with TRBJ1-2; 8 bases are a match to TRBD1. Looked up from germline, CDR1 is SGHTA and CDR2 is FQGTGA. The ends lost 5 bases at V and 9 bases at J; junction bases unmatched: 8. The CDR3 is 13 amino acids. The CDR3: CASSSDRGKSYTF. The CDR3, as DNA: TGTGCCAGCAGCAGCGACAGGGGCAAGAGCTACACCTTC. The variable domain in full, with the rest retrieved from reference TRBV7-3 and TRBJ1-2, is GAGVSQTPSNKVTEKGKYVELRCDPISGHTALYWYRQSLGQGPEFLIYFQGTGAADDSGLPNDRFFAVRPEGSVSTLKIQRTERGDSAVYLCASSSDRGKSYTFGSGTRLTVV.